These T cell receptor beta chains were read from a single sample in a study of post-analysis software for immune sequencing data. Using its own MiXCR run on the PCR reads, TCRdb lists one record per CDR3 protein. Of roughly 430,000 distinct CDR3 sequences listed, approximately 42% are singletons. The sequenced sample was blood. The receptors here all came from a girl aged 2-10 years with multiple sclerosis. Both conserved end residues are part of each CDR3. The D gene is left open where the match is weak. Clone size appears in some rows only: once, few, many, or a class for an expanded clone.

clone_size,d_call,j_call,v_call,cdr3_length,cdr3_nt,cdr3_aa
few,-,TRBJ2-7,TRBV29-1,14,TGCAGCGCCCTACGGGCAGGGGTCACCTACGAGCAGTACTTC,CSALRAGVTYEQYF
few,TRBD2,TRBJ2-1,TRBV20-1,16,TGCAGTGCTAGTCCAGGATCTAGCGGGAGTATCGATGAGCAGTTCTTC,CSASPGSSGSIDEQFF
-,TRBD1,TRBJ1-5,TRBV12-5,20,TGTGCTAGTGGTCCAGCTAGGGAGGGGGCGAATATAATAATCATGCAGCCCCAGCATTTT,CASGPAREGANIIIMQPQHF
-,-,TRBJ2-7,TRBV20-1,12,TGCAGTGCTAGAGCGGGCCGGTACGAGCAGTACTTC,CSARAGRYEQYF
-,-,TRBJ1-1,TRBV6-6,12,TGTGCCAGCAGTTACTACAACACTGAAGCTTTCTTT,CASSYYNTEAFF
-,TRBD1,TRBJ1-2,TRBV6-5,16,TGTGCCAGCAGTTACAACCAGGACAGGCTGGTCTATGGCTACACCTTC,CASSYNQDRLVYGYTF
-,TRBD1,TRBJ1-4,TRBV19,15,TGTGCCAGTAACAATTCCGGGACAGTCAATGAAAAACTGTTTTTT,CASNNSGTVNEKLFF
once,TRBD1,TRBJ2-1,TRBV7-8,16,TGTGCCAGCAGCTTCGGGACAGGGAGCTCCTACAATGAGCAGTTCTTC,CASSFGTGSSYNEQFF
few,TRBD2,TRBJ2-1,TRBV10-2,14,TGCGCCAGCAGTTCTAGCGGGGGAAGTAATGAGCAGTTCTTC,CASSSSGGSNEQFF
-,-,TRBJ2-7,TRBV28,10,TGTGCCAGCGAGCCATACGAGCAGTACTTC,CASEPYEQYF
-,-,TRBJ2-1,TRBV10-3,15,TGTGCCATCAGTGAGTCGAATCCCCAGTCCATCGGGCAGTTCTTC,CAISESNPQSIGQFF
-,TRBD2,TRBJ2-7,TRBV9,14,TGTGCCAGCAGCGGCGAAGGGACTAGCGGTGAGCAGTACTTC,CASSGEGTSGEQYF
few,TRBD1,TRBJ1-1,TRBV5-1,16,TGCGCCAGCAGGACCGGGACAGGGAGTATGAACACTGAAGCTTTCTTT,CASRTGTGSMNTEAFF
-,-,TRBJ2-1,TRBV20-1,16,TGCAGTGCTTCGACCTTCAGGGAGGCCTCCTACAATGAGCAGTTCTTC,CSASTFREASYNEQFF
-,-,TRBJ2-5,TRBV20-1,13,TGCAGTGCTAGGGGGCCCCTTCTGGAGACCCAGTACTTC,CSARGPLLETQYF
few,TRBD2,TRBJ2-1,TRBV12-3/TRBV12-4,16,TGTGCCAGCAGCCTGGGACTAGCGGGGGGGCAAAGTGAGCAGTTCTTC,CASSLGLAGGQSEQFF
few,TRBD2,TRBJ2-3,TRBV5-1,15,TGCGCCAGCAGCTCCGGACTAGCGGGAGCAGATACGCAGTATTTT,CASSSGLAGADTQYF
-,-,TRBJ2-3,TRBV9,14,TGTGCCAGCAGCGTCAGGTGGGGCTCAGATACGCAGTATTTT,CASSVRWGSDTQYF
few,-,TRBJ2-5,TRBV12-3/TRBV12-4,16,TGTGCCAGCAGTCGGACTCTCAACCCCGAACAAGAGACCCAGTACTTC,CASSRTLNPEQETQYF
once,TRBD2,TRBJ2-5,TRBV7-9,14,TGTGCCAGCAGCTTTACTAGCGGCCAAGAGACCCAGTACTTC,CASSFTSGQETQYF
-,-,TRBJ2-1,TRBV4-2,15,TGTGCCAGCAGCTTGAGGCCAAAACCCTACAATGAGCAGTTCTTC,CASSLRPKPYNEQFF
-,-,TRBJ2-1,TRBV29-1,12,TGCAGCGTTAGCCCGAGACCCAATGCGCAGTTCTTC,CSVSPRPNAQFF
few,-,TRBJ2-1,TRBV5-6,12,TGTGCCAGCAGCTTGAGCTGCAATGAGCAGTTCTTC,CASSLSCNEQFF
many,-,TRBJ2-3,TRBV15,12,TGTGCCACCAGCAGAGATCGGGATACGCAGTATTTT,CATSRDRDTQYF
few,-,TRBJ2-7,TRBV12-3/TRBV12-4,15,TGTGCCAGCAGTTTAGGTGTAGGGCTGTCCTACGAGCAGTACTTC,CASSLGVGLSYEQYF
-,-,TRBJ1-6,TRBV12-3/TRBV12-4,13,TGTGCCAGCAGTTTAGTGGATAATTCACCCCTCCACTTT,CASSLVDNSPLHF
-,-,TRBJ1-5,TRBV7-2,16,TGTGCCAGCACGATAAGACCGGGACGGATGAATCAACCCCAGCATTTT,CASTIRPGRMNQPQHF
-,-,TRBJ2-5,TRBV7-9,16,TGTGCCAGCAGCTTTGGTTTGAAGGGGGGCGGCGAGACCCAGTACTTC,CASSFGLKGGGETQYF
-,-,TRBJ1-1,TRBV24-1,14,TGTGCCACCAGTGGAACAGGGCCGAACACTGAAGCTTTCTTT,CATSGTGPNTEAFF
-,-,TRBJ2-3,TRBV9,16,TGTGCCAGCAGCGCTCCGCTGATTCTCGATCGAGATACGCAGTATTTT,CASSAPLILDRDTQYF
few,TRBD1,TRBJ1-2,TRBV20-1,12,TGCAGTGCTGTCCGGGACAGCTATGGCTACACCTTC,CSAVRDSYGYTF
-,-,TRBJ2-5,TRBV28,16,TGTGCCAGCAGCTTGTTCCGGGACCCGGGAAGGGAGACCCAGTACTTC,CASSLFRDPGRETQYF